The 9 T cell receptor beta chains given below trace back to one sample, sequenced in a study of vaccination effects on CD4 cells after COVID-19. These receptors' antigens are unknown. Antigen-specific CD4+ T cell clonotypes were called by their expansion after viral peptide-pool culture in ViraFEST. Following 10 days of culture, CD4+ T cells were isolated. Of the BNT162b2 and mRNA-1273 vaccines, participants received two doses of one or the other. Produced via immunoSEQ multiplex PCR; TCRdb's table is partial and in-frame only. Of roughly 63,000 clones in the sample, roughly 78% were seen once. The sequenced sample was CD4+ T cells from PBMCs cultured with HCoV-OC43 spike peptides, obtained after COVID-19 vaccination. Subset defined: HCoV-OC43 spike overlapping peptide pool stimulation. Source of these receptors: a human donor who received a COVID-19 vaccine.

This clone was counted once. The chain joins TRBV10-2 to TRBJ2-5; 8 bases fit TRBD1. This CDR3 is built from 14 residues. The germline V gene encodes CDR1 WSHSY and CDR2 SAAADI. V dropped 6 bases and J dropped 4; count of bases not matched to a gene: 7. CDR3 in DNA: TGCGCCAGCAGGGAACAGGGGGATCGAGAGACCCAGTACTTC. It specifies CASREQGDRETQYF.

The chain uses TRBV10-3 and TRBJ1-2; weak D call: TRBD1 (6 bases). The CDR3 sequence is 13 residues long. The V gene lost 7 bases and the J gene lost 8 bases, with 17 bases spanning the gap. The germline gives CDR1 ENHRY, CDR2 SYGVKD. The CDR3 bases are TGTGCCATCAAGCCGGACACAGGGCGAGGCTACACCTTC. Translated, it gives CAIKPDTGRGYTF.

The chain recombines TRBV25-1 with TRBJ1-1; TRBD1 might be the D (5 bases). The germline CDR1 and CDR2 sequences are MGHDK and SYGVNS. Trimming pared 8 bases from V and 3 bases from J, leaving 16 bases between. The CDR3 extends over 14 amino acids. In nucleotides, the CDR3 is TGTGCCAGCTCCCACGGGGGAATAGACACTGAAGCTTTCTTT. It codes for CASSHGGIDTEAFF.

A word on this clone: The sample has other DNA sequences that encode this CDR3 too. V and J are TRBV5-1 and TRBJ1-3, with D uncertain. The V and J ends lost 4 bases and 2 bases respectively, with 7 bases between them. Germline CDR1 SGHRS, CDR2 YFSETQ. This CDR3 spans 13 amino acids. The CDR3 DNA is TGCGCCAGCAGCCTGGAACCTGGAAACACCATATATTTT. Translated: CASSLEPGNTIYF.

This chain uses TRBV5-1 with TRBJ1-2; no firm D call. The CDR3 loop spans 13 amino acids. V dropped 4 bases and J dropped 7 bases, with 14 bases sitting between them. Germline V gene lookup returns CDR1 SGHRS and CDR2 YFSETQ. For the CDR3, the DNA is TGCGCCAGCAGCACGGACCAAGAGGGTGGCTACACCTTC. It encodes CASSTDQEGGYTF.

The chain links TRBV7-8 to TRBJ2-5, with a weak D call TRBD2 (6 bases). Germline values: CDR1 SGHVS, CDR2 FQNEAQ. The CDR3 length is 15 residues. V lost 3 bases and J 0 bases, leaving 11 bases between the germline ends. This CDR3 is CASSFEGLHQETQYF. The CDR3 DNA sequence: TGTGCCAGCAGCTTTGAGGGACTCCACCAAGAGACCCAGTACTTC.

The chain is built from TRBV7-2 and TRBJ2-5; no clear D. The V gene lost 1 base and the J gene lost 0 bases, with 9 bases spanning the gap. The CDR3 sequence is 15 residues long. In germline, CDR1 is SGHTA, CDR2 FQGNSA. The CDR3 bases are TGTGCCAGCAGCTTAGATACCGGGTACCAAGAGACCCAGTACTTC. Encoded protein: CASSLDTGYQETQYF.

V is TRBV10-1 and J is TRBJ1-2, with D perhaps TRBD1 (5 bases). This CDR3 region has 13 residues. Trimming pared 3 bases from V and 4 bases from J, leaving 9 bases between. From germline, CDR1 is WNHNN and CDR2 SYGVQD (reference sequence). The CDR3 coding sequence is TGCGCCAGCAGTGATCGGGGGAGCTATGGCTACACCTTC. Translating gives CASSDRGSYGYTF.

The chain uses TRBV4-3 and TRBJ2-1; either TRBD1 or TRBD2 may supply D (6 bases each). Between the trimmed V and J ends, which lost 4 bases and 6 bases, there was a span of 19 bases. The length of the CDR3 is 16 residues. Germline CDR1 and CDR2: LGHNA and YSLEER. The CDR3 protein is CASSPWGEGGTNEQFF. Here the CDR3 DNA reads TGCGCCAGCAGCCCTTGGGGTGAGGGGGGAACCAATGAGCAGTTCTTC.